Below, 3 T cell receptor beta chains from the same sample are listed, as sequenced in a study of T cell changes during pregnancy in multiple sclerosis. Assay: immunoSEQ multiplex PCR; the TCRdb copy retains only in-frame clones and omits some. The repertoire holds about 49,000 clones, with almost 90% as singletons. Sequencing used peripheral blood, obtained after pregnancy. These receptors all stem from a female donor in good health, enrolled as a control in a pregnancy study.

The CDR3 nucleotides read TGTGCCAGCAGCTCGGGACTAGTTGATTACTACGAGCAGTACTTC. Translated, it gives CASSSGLVDYYEQYF. The V gene is TRBV5-4, the J gene TRBJ2-7, with 8 bases lining up with TRBD2. After removal of 3 bases from V and 3 bases from J, the junction contained 8 bases not matched to a gene. CDR1 and CDR2 (germline): SGHNT, YYREEE (reference sequence). The CDR3 spans 15 residues. The full variable domain, completed using reference TRBV5-4 and TRBJ2-7, is ETGVTQSPTHLIKTRGQQVTLRCSSQSGHNTVSWYQQALGQGPQFIFQYYREEENGRGNFPPRFSGLQFPNYSSELNVNALELDDSALYLCASSSGLVDYYEQYFGPGTRLTVT.

The CDR3 DNA follows: TGTGCCAGCAGTCTGAGACAGGCTAGCAATCAGCCCCAGCATTTT. Its protein is CASSLRQASNQPQHF. The chain joins TRBV6-5 to TRBJ1-5, with a possible D match to TRBD1 (6 bases). Trimming left V 5 bases short and J 0 bases short, with 11 bases between. Per germline, CDR1 MNHEY and CDR2 SVGAGI. The CDR3 spans 15 residues.

The V gene is TRBV5-1, the J gene TRBJ2-7; D is possibly TRBD2 (6 bases). V was clipped by 4 bases and J by 5 bases, with 19 bases between them. Germline V gene sequence: CDR1 SGHRS, CDR2 YFSETQ. The CDR3 is 15 amino acids. The CDR3 DNA is TGCGCCAGCAGCCTACGGGACTCGAGGTCGGACGAGCAGTACTTC. This gives the protein CASSLRDSRSDEQYF.